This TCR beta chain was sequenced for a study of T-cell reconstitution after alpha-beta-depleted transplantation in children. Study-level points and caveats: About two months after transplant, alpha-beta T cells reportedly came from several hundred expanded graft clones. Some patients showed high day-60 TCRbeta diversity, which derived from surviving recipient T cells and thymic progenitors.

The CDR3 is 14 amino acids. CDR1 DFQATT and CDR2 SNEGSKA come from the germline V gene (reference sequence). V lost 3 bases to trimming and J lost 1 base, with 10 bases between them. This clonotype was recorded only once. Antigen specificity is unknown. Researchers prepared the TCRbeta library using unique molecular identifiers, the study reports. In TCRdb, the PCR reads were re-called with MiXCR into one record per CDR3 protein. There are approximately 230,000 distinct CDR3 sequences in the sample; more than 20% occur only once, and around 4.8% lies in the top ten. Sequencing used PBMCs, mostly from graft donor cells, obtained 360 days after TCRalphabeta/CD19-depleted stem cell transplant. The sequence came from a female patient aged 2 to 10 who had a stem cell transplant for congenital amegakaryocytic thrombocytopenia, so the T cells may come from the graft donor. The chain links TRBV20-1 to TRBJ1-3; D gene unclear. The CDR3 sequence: CSARDFRSGNTIYF. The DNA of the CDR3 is TGCAGTGCTAGGGATTTTCGGTCTGGAAACACCATATATTTT.